The rows below give T cell receptor beta chains drawn from one sample of a study of cytomegalovirus exposure and HLA in healthy donors. TCRdb's table, derived via immunoSEQ multiplex PCR, lists solely in-frame clones and lacks some. Among about 140,000 clones listed, around three quarters were seen once. The sequenced material came from PBMCs. These receptors all come from a man aged 35 to 55 in good health and CMV-seropositive. CDR3s include the opening cysteine and the closing phenylalanine or tryptophan. A D gene is named only where the DNA matches it firmly. Expanded clones are given a class, and other clones once, few, many or no size at all.

clone_size j_call d_call v_call cdr3_nt cdr3_aa
. TRBJ2-3 . TRBV5-4 TGTGCCAGCAGCTGGGAAGGGGGAGGCACAGATACGCAGTATTTT CASSWEGGGTDTQYF
. TRBJ2-1 . TRBV7-9 TGTGCCAGCAGCTCTCTGGACTATCCCGGGAATGAGCAGTTCTTC CASSSLDYPGNEQFF
. TRBJ1-5 . TRBV4-2 TGTGCCAGCAGCCAAGAGGTCGGGCAGCCCCAGCATTTT CASSQEVGQPQHF
. TRBJ1-5 . TRBV12-5 TGTGCTAGTGGAAAGAACAGGGAGAGAGGGAATCAGCCCCAGCATTTT CASGKNRERGNQPQHF
medium-sized TRBJ2-3 TRBD2 TRBV4-1 TGCGCCAGCAGCCCGATACCGGAGACGGGAGGGCCGGGGTGGCCAGATACGCAGTATTTT CASSPIPETGGPGWPDTQYF
medium-sized TRBJ1-5 . TRBV5-6 TGTGCCAGCAGCTTTTGGGGCGCGTTTAATCAGCCCCAGCATTTT CASSFWGAFNQPQHF
. TRBJ2-5 TRBD1 TRBV2 TGTGCCAGCAGTGAACCCCGGGACAGGGGTTCAGTGAGAGAAGAGACCCAGTACTTC CASSEPRDRGSVREETQYF
. TRBJ2-2 . TRBV30 TGTGCCTGGAGTGCGTCCTTGAACACCGGGGAGCTGTTTTTT CAWSASLNTGELFF
. TRBJ2-5 . TRBV4-1 TGCGCCAGCAGCCAAATTAAGGGGCCCCAAGAGACCCAGTACTTC CASSQIKGPQETQYF
. TRBJ2-5 TRBD2 TRBV18 TGTGCCAGCTCACGACGGCGGGAGGGCCCAGAGACCCAGTACTTC CASSRRREGPETQYF
. TRBJ1-5 TRBD1 TRBV28 TGTGCCAGCAGTTTGCCGGGACAGCCCAATCAGCCCCAGCATTTT CASSLPGQPNQPQHF
. TRBJ2-7 TRBD2 TRBV7-9 TGTGCCAGCAGCCCCCCAGCGGGAGGGCCAAACGAGCAGTACTTC CASSPPAGGPNEQYF
once TRBJ1-2 TRBD1 TRBV10-3 TGTGCCATCAGGGGACAGGGGAATTTTGGCTACACCTTC CAIRGQGNFGYTF
few TRBJ1-1 TRBD1 TRBV18 TGTGCCAGCTCATTGGGACAGGGTAACACTGAAGCTTTCTTT CASSLGQGNTEAFF
. TRBJ2-5 TRBD1 TRBV14 TGTGCCAGCAGCCAAGATCCCCGGGACAGACCTCAAATGCCCCAGTACTTC CASSQDPRDRPQMPQYF
. TRBJ2-7 TRBD1 TRBV5-6 TGTGCCAGCAGCCAACAGGGGGTCGACGAGCAGTACTTC CASSQQGVDEQYF
. TRBJ1-6 TRBD1 TRBV5-1 TGCGCCAGCAGCTGGGGACAGCCTAACTCCTATAATTCACCCCTCCACTTT CASSWGQPNSYNSPLHF
few TRBJ1-1 TRBD1 TRBV7-3 TGTGCCAGCAGCCCAAAAGGGGGCGAGGACACTGAAGCTTTCTTT CASSPKGGEDTEAFF
. TRBJ2-1 TRBD2 TRBV4-1 TGCGCCAGCAGCCAAGTAGATTTAGGACTAGCGGGGTACAATGAGCAGTTCTTC CASSQVDLGLAGYNEQFF
few TRBJ2-1 TRBD1 TRBV27 TGTGCCAGCAGTTCGACCGGGACAGTAAAGCAGTTCTTC CASSSTGTVKQFF
once TRBJ1-4 TRBD1 TRBV19 TGTGCCAGTAGTATAGGGGACAGGGACGAAAAACTGTTTTTT CASSIGDRDEKLFF
. TRBJ1-5 TRBD1 TRBV5-1 TGCGCCAGCAGCCGGACAGGACCGCAGGGCAATCAGCCCCAGCATTTT CASSRTGPQGNQPQHF
. TRBJ1-1 . TRBV7-3 TGTGCCAGCAGCACGGGAACTGGAGGGACTGAAGCTTTCTTT CASSTGTGGTEAFF